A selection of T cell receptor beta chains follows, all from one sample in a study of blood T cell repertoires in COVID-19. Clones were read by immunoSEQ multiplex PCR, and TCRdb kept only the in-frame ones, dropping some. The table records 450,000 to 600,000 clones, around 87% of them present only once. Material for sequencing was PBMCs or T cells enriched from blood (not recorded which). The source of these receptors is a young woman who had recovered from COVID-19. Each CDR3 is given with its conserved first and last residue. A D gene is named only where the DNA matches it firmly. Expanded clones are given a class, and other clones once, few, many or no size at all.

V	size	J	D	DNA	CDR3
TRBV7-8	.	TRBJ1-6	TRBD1	TGTGCCAGCAGCTCGGACAGGTCCTTTAATTCACCCCTCCACTTT	CASSSDRSFNSPLHF
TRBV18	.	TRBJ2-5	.	TGTGCCAGCTCACCTTTGTTTGGGACAAAAGGGACCCAGTACTTC	CASSPLFGTKGTQYF
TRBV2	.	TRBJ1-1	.	TGTGCCAGCAGTGAAGACGAAGTCGTAGCTGAAGCTTTCTTT	CASSEDEVVAEAFF
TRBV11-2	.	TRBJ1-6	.	TGTGCCAGCAGCCTAAAGGGCGGGGTCTATAATTCACCCCTCCACTTT	CASSLKGGVYNSPLHF
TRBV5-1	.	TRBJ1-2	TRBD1	TGCGCCAGCAGCTGGGGGCCCGATGAGGGGGCAGCAAATGGCTACACCTTC	CASSWGPDEGAANGYTF
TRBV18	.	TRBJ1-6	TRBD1	TGTGCCAGCTCACCCATCCAAGGACAGGGACATAATTCACCCCTCCACTTT	CASSPIQGQGHNSPLHF
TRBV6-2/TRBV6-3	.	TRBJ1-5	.	TGTGCCAGCAGTCAAATGCAACAGAATCAGCCCCAGCATTTT	CASSQMQQNQPQHF
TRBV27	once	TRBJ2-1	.	TGTGCCAGCAGCAGGGGGGTACGGTCCAATGAGCAGTTCTTC	CASSRGVRSNEQFF
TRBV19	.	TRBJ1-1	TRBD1	TGTGCCAGTAGTATGACAGGGGCCGCGATTTATACTGAAGCTTTCTTT	CASSMTGAAIYTEAFF
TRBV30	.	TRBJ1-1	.	TGTGCCTGGAGTAGGGGAACTGAAGCTTTCTTT	CAWSRGTEAFF
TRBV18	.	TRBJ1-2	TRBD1	TGTGCCAGCTCTCCGGACAGGGAGGATGGCTACACCTTC	CASSPDREDGYTF
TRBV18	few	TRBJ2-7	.	TGTGCCAGCTCACCAAATTTTTACGGGTCCTACGAGCAGTACTTC	CASSPNFYGSYEQYF
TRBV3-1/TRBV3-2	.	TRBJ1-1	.	TGTGCCAGCAGCTTTAATATGAACACTGAAGCTTTCTTT	CASSFNMNTEAFF
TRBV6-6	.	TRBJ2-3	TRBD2	TGTGCCAGCAGTTACGGCGGGGGGCCCTCCACAGATACGCAGTATTTT	CASSYGGGPSTDTQYF
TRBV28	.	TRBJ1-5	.	TGTGCCAGCAGTTTCAGGACTGCTAGCAATCAGCCCCAGCATTTT	CASSFRTASNQPQHF
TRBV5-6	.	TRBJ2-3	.	TGTGCCAGCAGCCTTGCGCCTCAGGGGAGCACAGATACGCAGTATTTT	CASSLAPQGSTDTQYF
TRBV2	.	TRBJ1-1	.	TGTGCCAGCAGTGAAGGCGGGGAAGCTTTCTTT	CASSEGGEAFF
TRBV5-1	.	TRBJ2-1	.	TGCGCCAGCAGCTTGCGTCCCAGGGCAGGTCGCGAGCAGTTCTTC	CASSLRPRAGREQFF
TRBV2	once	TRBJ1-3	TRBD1	TGTGCCAGCAGTGAAGAGGCAGGGGGCTTTGGAAACACCATATATTTT	CASSEEAGGFGNTIYF
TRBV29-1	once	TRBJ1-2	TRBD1	TGCAGCGGGGGGACAGGGGACGGCTACACCTTC	CSGGTGDGYTF